Shown below are 5 T cell receptor beta chains from a single sample sequenced in a study of blood T cell repertoires in COVID-19. Generated by immunoSEQ multiplex PCR, the TCRdb table keeps only in-frame clones and is missing some. The sample comprises more than 45,000 clones, more than 75% of which are singletons, and 5.5% to 7.5% rests with the top ten. The sequencing sample was made of peripheral blood. The source of these receptors is a woman aged 60-75 years with acute or convalescent COVID-19.

The chain carries TRBV2 and TRBJ2-2; perhaps TRBD1 as D (5 bases). V was pared by 1 base and J by 3 bases, with 6 bases between. Germline CDR1 reads SNHLY; CDR2 reads FYNNEI. This CDR3 is built from 14 residues. CDR3 residues: CASSEGRDTGELFF. DNA for the CDR3: TGTGCCAGCAGTGAAGGCAGGGACACCGGGGAGCTGTTTTTT.

The chain joins TRBV5-1 to TRBJ2-2, with TRBD1 identical over 7 bases. Germline V gene lookup returns CDR1 SGHRS and CDR2 YFSETQ. The V and J ends lost 1 base and 4 bases, in that order; junction bases with no gene match: 7. This CDR3 contains 16 residues. CDR3 amino acids: CASSLLQGLLTGELFF. The CDR3 DNA sequence: TGCGCCAGCAGCTTGTTACAGGGGTTACTCACCGGGGAGCTGTTTTTT.

The V gene is TRBV9, the J gene TRBJ2-7; D remains ambiguous. Trimming cost V 0 bases and J 2 bases, with 12 bases left between them. Germline V gene sequence: CDR1 SGDLS, CDR2 YYNGEE. This CDR3 spans 15 amino acids. CDR3 nucleotides: TGTGCCAGCAGCGTAGATGTTGATACAACCTACGAGCAGTACTTC. It translates to CASSVDVDTTYEQYF.

The chain carries TRBV13 and TRBJ2-5; the match to TRBD2 covers 9 bases. Germline trimming cut 5 bases from V and 2 bases from J; bases unmatched to any gene: 9. The germline V gene has CDR1 PRHDT and CDR2 FYEKMQ (reference sequence). The CDR3 totals 16 residues. CDR3 sequence reads: CASSTSGTSFQETQYF. CDR3 nucleotides: TGTGCCAGCAGCACCTCCGGGACTAGCTTTCAAGAGACCCAGTACTTC.

The rearrangement joins TRBV11-2 to TRBJ1-6; 9 bases match TRBD1. V shed 5 bases, J shed 7 bases, and the junction held 9 bases outside the gene matches. The germline V gene has CDR1 SGHAT and CDR2 FQNNGV. The CDR3 is 16 residues long. Here the CDR3 reads CASSPGTGLENSPLHF. CDR3 DNA sequence: TGTGCCAGCAGCCCCGGGACAGGGCTTGAGAATTCACCCCTCCACTTT.